Listed below are T cell receptor beta chains from one sample, sequenced in a study of early T cells in non-severe SARS-CoV-2 infection. A single record per CDR3 protein comes from TCRdb applying MiXCR to the 5' RACE reads. The table records under 95,000 distinct CDR3 sequences, around 10% of them present only once. Sequenced sample: whole blood. Source of these receptors: an adult who was a healthcare worker with PCR-confirmed SARS-CoV-2 infection or an uninfected control (not recorded which). Each CDR3 is given with its conserved first and last residue. The D gene is left open where the match is weak. Rows may omit the clone size; those that give it use once, few, many or a size class.

clone_size,v_call,cdr3_length,j_call,d_call,cdr3_nt,cdr3_aa
few,TRBV13,15,TRBJ2-1,TRBD2,TGTGCCAGCAGCTTCATACAGCGGGAAAACAATGAGCAGTTCTTC,CASSFIQRENNEQFF
NA,TRBV28,15,TRBJ2-1,TRBD2,TGTGTCAGCAGTCCTACTAGCGGGGGGGCCCATGAGCAGTTCTTC,CVSSPTSGGAHEQFF
many,TRBV18,13,TRBJ2-7,NA,TGTGCCAGCTCACCTAATGGGGCGCGAGAGCAGTACTTC,CASSPNGAREQYF
few,TRBV7-8,15,TRBJ1-3,NA,TGTGCCAGCAGCTTAGACACCGACTCTGGAAACACCATATATTTT,CASSLDTDSGNTIYF
many,TRBV2,14,TRBJ2-3,TRBD2,TGTGCCAGCAGTGACCTGCGGGAGGTCCGCTTGCAGTATTTT,CASSDLREVRLQYF
many,TRBV6-7,14,TRBJ1-6,NA,TGTGCCAGCAGCCGGAGTTCCTATAATTCACCCCTCCACTTT,CASSRSSYNSPLHF
few,TRBV28,15,TRBJ2-7,NA,TGTGCCAGCAGTTTAGCGCAGGGGTTTCCCTACGAGCAGTACTTC,CASSLAQGFPYEQYF
many,TRBV7-8,13,TRBJ2-7,NA,TGTGCCACGGGGGAGGGGGCGACCTACGAGCAGTACTTC,CATGEGATYEQYF
few,TRBV29-1,17,TRBJ2-3,TRBD2,TGCAGCGGCGGCGGGACTAGCGGGAGGGCTGTCACAGATACGCAGTATTTT,CSGGGTSGRAVTDTQYF
few,TRBV7-9,13,TRBJ2-5,NA,TGTGCCAGCAGTTCGGGGCTACAGGAGACCCAGTACTTC,CASSSGLQETQYF
many,TRBV6-1,14,TRBJ2-1,NA,TGTGCCAGCAGTGAGTGGGACGGTGGAAATGAGCAGTTCTTC,CASSEWDGGNEQFF
NA,TRBV12-3/TRBV12-4,13,TRBJ2-2,NA,TGTGCCAGCAGTTTTTGGAGCGCCGGGGAGCTGTTTTTT,CASSFWSAGELFF
few,TRBV23-1,15,TRBJ2-5,NA,TGCGCCAGCAGTCATCAAGGTCCCCCTCGGGAGACCCAGTACTTC,CASSHQGPPRETQYF
few,TRBV5-6,15,TRBJ2-3,TRBD1,TGTGCCAGCAGCTCGATGGGACAGGGTAAAGATACGCAGTATTTT,CASSSMGQGKDTQYF
many,TRBV19,14,TRBJ2-2,TRBD2,TGTGCCAGTAGTATAAGCGGGGGCACCGGGGAGCTGTTTTTT,CASSISGGTGELFF
NA,TRBV7-8,16,TRBJ1-2,TRBD1,TGTGCCAGCAGCCCCTCCTCGGTTCAGGGGGCCTATGGCTACACCTTC,CASSPSSVQGAYGYTF
NA,TRBV2,14,TRBJ1-4,NA,TGTGCCAGCATCTCAGGGGATGTGAGGGAAAAACTGTTTTTT,CASISGDVREKLFF
many,TRBV19,17,TRBJ2-2,NA,TGTGCCAGTAGCTCAGGACGGCAAGGGAGGAACACCGGGGAGCTGTTTTTT,CASSSGRQGRNTGELFF
many,TRBV12-3/TRBV12-4,15,TRBJ2-7,TRBD2,TGTGCCAGCAGTTTGAGGTTAGCGGGACCCTACGAGCAGTACTTC,CASSLRLAGPYEQYF
many,TRBV3-1,14,TRBJ1-5,NA,TGTGCCAGCAGCCAATCAGGTAGCAATCAGCCCCAGCATTTT,CASSQSGSNQPQHF
few,TRBV29-1,11,TRBJ1-1,NA,TGCAGCGGGGGAACGAACACTGAAGCTTTCTTT,CSGGTNTEAFF
few,TRBV29-1,15,TRBJ2-6,NA,TGCAGCGTTGATGCAGGGCCAGCTGGGGCCAACGTCCTGACTTTC,CSVDAGPAGANVLTF
few,TRBV10-2,13,TRBJ2-3,NA,TGCGCTAGTACCGTAGGGTACACAGATACGCAGTATTTT,CASTVGYTDTQYF
few,TRBV18,13,TRBJ2-7,NA,TGTGCCAGCTCACAGTCGACAAGCTACGAGCAGTACTTC,CASSQSTSYEQYF
few,TRBV7-8,14,TRBJ2-2,TRBD2,TGTGCCAGCAGTGGGGAGGGGTACACCGGGGAGCTGTTTTTT,CASSGEGYTGELFF
NA,TRBV29-1,13,TRBJ2-3,NA,TGCAGCGTGGGGACCCTCAGCACAGATACGCAGTATTTT,CSVGTLSTDTQYF
many,TRBV6-2/TRBV6-3,11,TRBJ2-5,NA,TGTGCCAGCAGTTCTGATGCGACCCAGTACTTC,CASSSDATQYF
few,TRBV9,14,TRBJ1-3,NA,TGTGCCAGCAGCGACGTCTTCTCTGGAAACACCATATATTTT,CASSDVFSGNTIYF
many,TRBV12-3/TRBV12-4,14,TRBJ1-5,NA,TGTGCCAGCAGTTTGGGGGGTAGCAATCAGCCCCAGCATTTT,CASSLGGSNQPQHF
NA,TRBV29-1,14,TRBJ2-7,TRBD1,TGCAGCGTCGCCGGGACAGGGGTCTCCTACGAGCAGTACTTC,CSVAGTGVSYEQYF
many,TRBV15,19,TRBJ2-2,NA,TGTGCCACCAGCAGAGATATGTGGCGGGCGGTTGGGAACACCGGGGAGCTGTTTTTT,CATSRDMWRAVGNTGELFF
NA,TRBV6-6,16,TRBJ1-2,NA,TGTGCCAGCAGCCTAAACACTATTCCAGGGGCCGATGGCTACACCTTC,CASSLNTIPGADGYTF
NA,TRBV7-2,15,TRBJ1-1,TRBD1,TGTGCCAGCAGCTCCAGGGAGACAGGGGTCACTGAAGCTTTCTTT,CASSSRETGVTEAFF
many,TRBV5-1,14,TRBJ2-7,TRBD1,TGCGCCAGCAGCCAGGACAGGGAACAGGGCGAGCAGTACTTC,CASSQDREQGEQYF
many,TRBV12-3/TRBV12-4,12,TRBJ2-1,NA,TGTGCCAGCAGACCTGACTACGATGAGCAGTTCTTC,CASRPDYDEQFF
few,TRBV12-3/TRBV12-4,15,TRBJ2-2,NA,TGTGCCAGCAGTTTCGACAGGCGGGGCACCGGGGAGCTGTTTTTT,CASSFDRRGTGELFF
few,TRBV7-9,13,TRBJ1-2,TRBD1,TGTGCCAGCAGCTCCGATCCAGGGGGTGGCTACACCTTC,CASSSDPGGGYTF
few,TRBV7-9,17,TRBJ2-7,TRBD2,TGTGCCAGCAGCTTAGGCGAAGGACTAGCGGGTGGCTACGAGCAGTACTTC,CASSLGEGLAGGYEQYF
few,TRBV29-1,12,TRBJ2-4,NA,TGCAGCGCCCGGGACTGGAAAAACATTCAGTACTTC,CSARDWKNIQYF
NA,TRBV10-3,14,TRBJ2-7,TRBD2,TGTGCCATCAGTGAGACCCGGGGGGTGGACGAGCAGTACTTC,CAISETRGVDEQYF
many,TRBV6-1,11,TRBJ2-3,NA,TGTGCCAGCAGTGCGACAGATACGCAGTATTTT,CASSATDTQYF